This T cell receptor beta chain originates from a study of metastatic and nonmetastatic thyroid tumors. TCRdb recomputed clones from the PCR reads via MiXCR. The sample holds roughly 8,000 clones; 20% to 25% are singletons and the top ten take more than 25%. This clone was counted at least ten times. The entire patient cohort was treatment-naive prior to thyroid surgery. The sample was tumor tissue. This clonotype was obtained from a female donor with papillary thyroid cancer or a benign thyroid nodule (not recorded which). Some clones in this sample may be carry-over from other donors' samples.

CDR3 DNA sequence: TGCAGTGCAAAGACATCACTTAATCAGCCCCAGCATTTT. Its translation: CSAKTSLNQPQHF. V gene TRBV20-1 combines with J gene TRBJ1-5; D unresolved. Germline CDR1 and CDR2: DFQATT and SNEGSKA (reference sequence). The CDR3 runs 13 residues. V lost 6 bases to trimming and J lost 4 bases, with 13 bases between them.